This TCR beta chain is from a study of cytomegalovirus exposure and HLA in healthy donors. V was shortened by 2 bases and J by 5 bases, with 13 bases between the two germline ends. CDR1 and CDR2 from the germline V gene are SGHTS and YDEGEE. This CDR3 is 14 amino acids long. Assay used: immunoSEQ multiplex PCR; TCRdb lists only in-frame clones, some missing. The sample shows 85,000 to 90,000 clones, about 96% of them seen only once. This chain uses TRBV5-8 with TRBJ2-5, with D uncertain. This receptor was identified in a man aged 18 to 29 in good health and CMV-seronegative. Input material: PBMCs. In DNA form, the CDR3 reads TGTGCCAGCAGCTTTGTGCCATCGCGGGAGACCCAGTACTTC. It translates to CASSFVPSRETQYF.